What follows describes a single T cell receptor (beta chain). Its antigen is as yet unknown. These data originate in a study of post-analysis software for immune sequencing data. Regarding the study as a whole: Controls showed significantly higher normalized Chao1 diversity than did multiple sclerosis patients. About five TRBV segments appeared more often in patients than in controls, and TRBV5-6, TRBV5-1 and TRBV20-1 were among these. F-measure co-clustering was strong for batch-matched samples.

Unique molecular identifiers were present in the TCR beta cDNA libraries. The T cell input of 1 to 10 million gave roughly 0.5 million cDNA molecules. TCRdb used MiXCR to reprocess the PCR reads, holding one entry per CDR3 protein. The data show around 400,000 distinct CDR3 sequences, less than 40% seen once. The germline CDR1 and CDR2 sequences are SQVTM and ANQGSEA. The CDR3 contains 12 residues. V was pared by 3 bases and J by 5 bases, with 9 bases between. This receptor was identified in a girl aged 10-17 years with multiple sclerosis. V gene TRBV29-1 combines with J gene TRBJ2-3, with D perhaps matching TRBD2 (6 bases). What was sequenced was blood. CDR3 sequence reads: CSVDGGVDTQYF. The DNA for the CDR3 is TGCAGCGTTGATGGAGGGGTAGATACGCAGTATTTT.